The 13 T cell receptor beta chains given below trace back to one sample, sequenced in a study of blood T cell repertoires in COVID-19. TCRdb keeps only in-frame clones here, not all; method: immunoSEQ multiplex PCR. The table shows approximately 200,000 clones, with around 80% occurring only once. The sample comprised peripheral blood. All receptors derive from a human donor in a cohort sampled during active COVID-19.

The rearrangement uses TRBV30 and TRBJ2-7, with 9 bases matching TRBD1. V shed 6 bases and J 6 bases; nucleotides not matched to a gene: 6. This CDR3 spans 12 amino acids. Germline lookup yields CDR1 GTSNPN and CDR2 SVGIG (reference sequence). The CDR3: CACRDRVIEQYF. In DNA, the CDR3 is TGTGCCTGCCGGGACAGGGTCATCGAGCAGTACTTC.

This clone was recorded at least ten times. The V call is TRBV19, the J call TRBJ2-1; maybe TRBD2 (7 bases). Germline V gene data show CDR1 as LNHDA and CDR2 as SQIVND (reference sequence). The CDR3 has 14 amino acids. Deletions cut 4 bases from V and 6 bases from J, with 13 bases between. CDR3 nucleotides: TGTGCCAGTAGTAGGGGGGGCAGGGGCAATGAGCAGTTCTTC. This translates into CASSRGGRGNEQFF.

The chain carries TRBV18 and TRBJ2-1; 9 nucleotides agree with TRBD2. CDR3 length: 16 residues. V lost 1 base, J lost 4 bases, and 5 bases stayed unmatched. Germline CDR1 KGHSH, CDR2 LQKENI. CDR3 coding DNA: TGTGCCAGCTCACCACGAAATAGCGGGGGTTACAATGAGCAGTTCTTC. Its translation: CASSPRNSGGYNEQFF.

The gene calls are TRBV6-5 and TRBJ1-1, with TRBD1 matching over 10 bases. This CDR3 spans 15 amino acids. CDR1 and CDR2 from the germline V gene are MNHEY and SVGAGI. V was pared by 1 base and J by 6 bases, with 5 bases of the junction left unmatched. The CDR3 here is CASSYLGQGLSEAFF. For the CDR3, the DNA is TGTGCCAGCAGTTACTTGGGACAGGGGTTATCTGAAGCTTTCTTT.

DNA of the CDR3: TGCAGCGTTGAGGGACAGGGAGAAAGTGGTGAGCAGTTCTTC. Translating gives CSVEGQGESGEQFF. J is TRBJ2-1 and V is TRBV29-1; 9 bases fit TRBD1. Germline loops: CDR1 SQVTM, CDR2 ANQGSEA. The ends lost 3 bases at V and 9 bases at J; junction bases unmatched: 9. The CDR3 is made up of 14 amino acids.

This chain joins TRBV6-5 and TRBJ1-1; 7 bases are shared with TRBD1. This CDR3 contains 15 residues. Germline V gene lookup returns CDR1 MNHEY and CDR2 SVGAGI. The trim removed 6 bases at V and 4 bases at J, leaving 11 bases unmatched. The CDR3 sequence is CASRPPGGTATEAFF. DNA of the CDR3: TGTGCCAGCAGACCCCCGGGAGGGACAGCCACTGAAGCTTTCTTT.

This clone was observed many times. This chain connects TRBV27 to TRBJ2-7; weak D call: TRBD2 (5 bases). This CDR3 has 15 residues. Germline V gives CDR1 MNHEY, CDR2 SMNVEV (reference sequence). The V gene lost 2 bases and the J gene lost 2 bases, with 13 bases spanning the gap. Here the CDR3 reads CASSLGASGAYEQYF. The CDR3, as DNA: TGTGCCAGCAGTTTAGGTGCGAGCGGTGCCTACGAGCAGTACTTC.

The chain has TRBV28 and TRBJ1-5; D possibly corresponds to TRBD1 (5 bases). V lost 3 bases and J lost 5, with 17 bases in between. Germline CDR1 and CDR2: MDHEN and SYDVKM. There are 16 residues in the CDR3. The DNA of the CDR3 is TGTGCCAGCAGTTTGTTCCGGGGGGGGAGAGATCAGCCCCAGCATTTT. This encodes CASSLFRGGRDQPQHF.

About this clone itself: Other DNA sequences in the same sample also yield this CDR3. The V and J genes are TRBV18 and TRBJ2-7; 8 bases map to TRBD1. Germline loops: CDR1 KGHSH, CDR2 LQKENI. The J segment lost 4 bases and the V segment lost 3 bases, leaving 8 bases of the junction unmatched. There are 15 residues in the CDR3. CDR3 nucleotide sequence: TGTGCCAGCTCACCCGGACAGGGCGCCGTTTACGAGCAGTACTTC. Translated: CASSPGQGAVYEQYF.

The J gene is TRBJ2-3, the V gene TRBV6-4; no clear D. The CDR3 consists of 12 residues. V was shortened by 2 bases and J by 5 bases, with 5 bases between the two germline ends. Germline CDR1 MRHNA, CDR2 SNTAGT. CDR3 sequence (DNA): TGTGCCAGCAGTGACGGGCGAGATACGCAGTATTTT. Its translation is CASSDGRDTQYF.

The chain couples TRBV2 to TRBJ2-7; 10 positions match TRBD2. V shed 4 bases, J shed 6 bases, and the junction held 6 bases outside the gene matches. Germline CDR1 reads SNHLY; CDR2 reads FYNNEI. The CDR3 has 14 residues. The CDR3 sequence: CASSVLAGPVEQYF. CDR3 nucleotides: TGTGCCAGCAGTGTACTAGCGGGACCAGTCGAGCAGTACTTC.

This clone came up once. As DNA, the CDR3 is TGTGCCAGCAGCAAAGTAGGTGGCACTACCTCCTACGAGCAGTACTTC. It encodes CASSKVGGTTSYEQYF. The V call is TRBV21-1, the J call TRBJ2-7; the table's D call, TRBD2, was not checked against the DNA. TRBV21-1 is given as a pseudogene. CDR3 length: 16 residues.

The CDR3 loop reads CASSTPGRDTDTQYF. The CDR3 bases are TGTGCCAGTAGCACCCCAGGGCGGGACACAGATACGCAGTATTTT. The rearrangement joins TRBV19 to TRBJ2-3; TRBD2 is a possible D gene (6 bases). Trimming pared 6 bases from V and 2 bases from J, leaving 15 bases between. Germline values: CDR1 LNHDA, CDR2 SQIVND (reference sequence). CDR3 length equals 15 residues.